Sequencing of this T cell receptor beta chain was carried out in a study of shared clonotypes between healthy human individuals. On the study more broadly: Used for every donor were three CD4 naive, three CD4 memory, two CD8 naive and one CD8 memory plate.

A word on this clone: Different DNA sequences within this sample yield the same CDR3.

TCRdb's table, derived via immunoSEQ multiplex PCR, lists solely in-frame clones and lacks some. The table records 2 million to 2.5 million clones, around 95% of them present only once. The CDR3 loop spans 14 amino acids. V lost 4 bases, J lost 8 bases, and 14 bases lay in between. Germline V gene data show CDR1 as MNHNY and CDR2 as SVGAGI (reference sequence). Input material: naive CD4+ T cells sorted from blood. The subset here: CD45RA+ positively selected. This sequence joins TRBV6-6 and TRBJ1-4; D may be TRBD1 (6 bases). This sequence was found in a man younger than 35 in good health. The CDR3 sequence is CASSFGQLNEKLFF. CDR3 sequence (DNA): TGTGCCAGCAGTTTCGGACAGTTAAACGAAAAACTGTTTTTT.